These 24 T cell receptor beta chains came from one sample sequenced in a study of shared clonotypes between healthy human individuals. Sequencing was performed with immunoSEQ multiplex PCR; in TCRdb, only in-frame clones are kept and a portion is missing. There are 980,000 or so clones in the sample; approximately 80% occur only once, and 1.5% lies in the top ten. The sample was memory CD4+ T cells sorted from blood. The subset is: CD45RA-negative fraction. Every receptor here comes from a man between 18 and 35 years old in good health.

Notes on this clone: A single base separates this from a much larger clone, so it may be a read error. Other DNA sequences in the same sample also yield this CDR3. This chain links TRBV6-5 with TRBJ2-2; D is undetermined. This CDR3 region has 12 residues. V shed 2 bases and J shed 2 bases, with 0 bases lying between them. Germline-derived CDR1 and CDR2 are MNHEY and SVGAGI. The CDR3 bases are TGTGCCAGCAGTTACAACACCGGGGAGCTGTTTTTT. Residues: CASSYNTGELFF.

The chain joins TRBV6-1 to TRBJ2-2; D call uncertain. The ends were cut back, 8 bases at V and 1 base at J, with 14 bases in the middle. Per the germline V gene, CDR1 is MNHNS and CDR2 is SASEGT. CDR3 length: 15 amino acids. Written as DNA, the CDR3 is TGTGCCAGCGGCCGATTGGAGCTGAACACCGGGGAGCTGTTTTTT. Translating it yields CASGRLELNTGELFF.

V gene TRBV30 combines with J gene TRBJ2-7; D is ambiguous. Germline loops: CDR1 GTSNPN, CDR2 SVGIG (reference sequence). CDR3 length equals 12 residues. Trimming pared 0 bases from V and 5 bases from J, leaving 8 bases between. The CDR3 loop reads CAWSVIPNEQYF. CDR3 DNA sequence: TGTGCCTGGAGTGTAATACCAAACGAGCAGTACTTC.

Concerning this clone itself: A single base is all that separates this from a far larger clone, so a read error is likely. The chain has TRBV30 and TRBJ1-6; tentative D call: TRBD1 (6 bases). CDR3 length: 13 residues. CDR1 and CDR2 from the germline V gene are GTSNPN and SVGIG (reference sequence). The CDR3 protein is CAVGRGDNSPLHF. DNA of the CDR3: TGTGCTGTAGGTAGGGGGGATAATTCACCCCTCCACTTT.

The J gene is TRBJ2-7, the V gene TRBV10-1; 8 bases align to TRBD1. The CDR3 covers 13 residues. Germline V gene sequence: CDR1 WNHNN, CDR2 SYGVQD (reference sequence). Trimming removed 10 bases from V and 8 bases from J; junction bases left unmatched: 13. The CDR3 sequence: CATQPTGAGKQYF. DNA for the CDR3: TGCGCCACCCAACCGACAGGGGCAGGGAAGCAGTACTTC.

The chain is built from TRBV11-2 and TRBJ2-3; TRBD2 might be the D (5 bases). Germline V lookup: CDR1 SGHAT, CDR2 FQNNGV. V was shortened by 0 bases and J by 3 bases, with 16 bases between the two germline ends. This CDR3 spans 17 amino acids. The CDR3: CASSLDSHGIGTDTQYF. As DNA, the CDR3 is TGTGCCAGCAGCTTAGATTCCCACGGGATTGGGACAGATACGCAGTATTTT.

The chain employs TRBV13 and TRBJ2-7, with D possibly TRBD2 on 6 matching bases. CDR3 length equals 15 residues. Trimming took off 2 bases at V and 5 bases at J, with 16 bases between the two ends. Per germline, CDR1 PRHDT and CDR2 FYEKMQ (reference sequence). CDR3 loop: CASSLFESRGNEQYF. CDR3 coding DNA: TGTGCCAGCAGCTTATTTGAATCGCGGGGAAACGAGCAGTACTTC.

The rearrangement uses TRBV30 and TRBJ1-3, with a weak D call TRBD1 (5 bases). CDR1 GTSNPN and CDR2 SVGIG come from the germline V gene (reference sequence). The CDR3 is 14 residues long. Trimming shortened V by 3 bases and J by 7 bases, and 16 bases separated the two germline ends. In DNA, the CDR3 is TGTGCCTGGAGAATGGGGGGAGAGGCGAACACCATATATTTT. This gives the protein CAWRMGGEANTIYF. The full variable domain, completed using reference TRBV30 and TRBJ1-3, is SQTIHQWPATLVQPVGSPLSLECTVEGTSNPNLYWYRQAAGRGLQLLFYSVGIGQISSEVPQNLSASRPQDRQFILSSKKLLLSDSGFYLCAWRMGGEANTIYFGEGSWLTVV.

The chain uses TRBV2 and TRBJ1-5; TRBD1 aligns across 9 bases. Germline V lookup: CDR1 SNHLY, CDR2 FYNNEI. Trimming cost V 5 bases and J 7 bases; bases outside gene matches: 3. The CDR3 totals 13 residues. CDR3 sequence: CASSLTGGQPQHF. CDR3 bases: TGTGCCAGCAGTCTGACAGGGGGGCAGCCCCAGCATTTT.

This rearrangement joins TRBV28 to TRBJ2-5; TRBD2 is a possible D gene (6 bases). Germline V CDR1 and CDR2: MDHEN, SYDVKM. With 6 bases removed from V and 7 bases from J, the gap between germline ends came to 9 bases. The CDR3 extends over 11 amino acids. The CDR3 DNA sequence: TGTGCCAGCAGCGGGAGCCCGACCCAGTACTTC. Translation: CASSGSPTQYF.

The rearrangement joins TRBV5-1 to TRBJ2-1, with 9 bases lining up with TRBD2. Germline V lookup: CDR1 SGHRS, CDR2 YFSETQ. V shed 2 bases and J 9 bases; nucleotides not matched to a gene: 9. This CDR3 is 15 amino acids long. CDR3 region: CASSFSGTAGGEQFF. CDR3 DNA: TGCGCCAGCAGCTTTTCCGGGACAGCGGGAGGTGAGCAGTTCTTC. Drawing the rest from reference TRBV5-1 and TRBJ2-1, the complete variable domain is KAGVTQTPRYLIKTRGQQVTLSCSPISGHRSVSWYQQTPGQGLQFLFEYFSETQRNKGNFPGRFSGRQFSNSRSEMNVSTLELGDSALYLCASSFSGTAGGEQFFGPGTRLTVL.

This clone was seen repeatedly, ten times or more. In DNA form, the CDR3 reads TGTGCCAGCACAAGGAGGGACGGCTACACCTTC. Its protein product is CASTRRDGYTF. This chain uses TRBV18 with TRBJ1-2; maybe TRBD1 (5 bases). The germline V gene has CDR1 KGHSH and CDR2 LQKENI. Trimming left V 8 bases short and J 8 bases short, with 12 bases between. The CDR3 length is 11 residues.

The chain links TRBV7-2 to TRBJ2-2; D unclear. This CDR3 is 14 amino acids long. In germline, CDR1 is SGHTA, CDR2 FQGNSA. V was cut by 5 bases and J by 2 bases, with 9 bases left in between. The CDR3 DNA reads as TGTGCCAGCAGCCCTGACTTAAACACCGGGGAGCTGTTTTTT. It codes for CASSPDLNTGELFF.

J is TRBJ1-2 and V is TRBV5-1; TRBD1 matches 8 bases. CDR3 length: 14 amino acids. Losses at the gene ends were 4 bases for V and 3 bases for J; bases not matched to a gene: 5. Germline loops: CDR1 SGHRS, CDR2 YFSETQ. CDR3 nucleotide sequence: TGCGCCAGCAGCGCCGGACAGGGTTACTATGGCTACACCTTC. Amino acid sequence: CASSAGQGYYGYTF.

The gene calls are TRBV14 and TRBJ2-3, with 9 positions matching TRBD2. CDR3 size: 16 residues. After removal of 5 bases from V and 2 bases from J, the junction contained 8 bases not matched to a gene. Looked up from germline, CDR1 is SGHDN and CDR2 is FVKESK. The CDR3 nucleotides are TGTGCCAGCAGCGATCTCTTAGCGGGGGCCACAGATACGCAGTATTTT. Its protein is CASSDLLAGATDTQYF.

This clone showed up just a few times. This rearrangement joins TRBV10-3 to TRBJ1-6; D not certain. CDR1 and CDR2 from the germline V gene are ENHRY and SYGVKD. The CDR3 consists of 15 residues. The V and J ends lost 0 bases and 10 bases respectively, with 13 bases between them. The CDR3 sequence: CAISESWVGNSPLHF. CDR3 nucleotide sequence: TGTGCCATCAGTGAGTCGTGGGTGGGAAACTCACCCCTCCACTTT.

The rearrangement uses TRBV6-5 and TRBJ1-6; 8 bases are shared with TRBD1. Losses at the gene ends were 4 bases for V and 9 bases for J; bases not matched to a gene: 11. This CDR3 is built from 16 residues. Germline loops: CDR1 MNHEY, CDR2 SVGAGI. The CDR3 loop is CASSSAGQGRSSPLHF. CDR3 bases: TGTGCCAGCAGTTCCGCAGGACAGGGTAGGAGTTCACCCCTCCACTTT.

Regarding this clone: Different DNA sequences within this sample yield the same CDR3. The genes are TRBV7-9 and TRBJ2-7, with D perhaps matching TRBD2 (7 bases). V lost 5 bases and J 4 bases, leaving 12 bases between the germline ends. This CDR3 contains 13 residues. Per the germline V gene, CDR1 is SEHNR and CDR2 is FQNEAQ (reference sequence). The CDR3 DNA follows: TGTGCCAGCAGCCCGGGGGGCCTATACGAGCAGTACTTC. This sequence encodes CASSPGGLYEQYF.

V and J are TRBV11-2 and TRBJ1-5; D is ambiguous. The ends were cut back, 2 bases at V and 9 bases at J, with 11 bases in the middle. CDR1 SGHAT and CDR2 FQNNGV come from the germline V gene. This CDR3 is 13 amino acids long. CDR3 residues: CASSLTETRPQHF. In DNA, the CDR3 is TGTGCCAGCAGCTTAACGGAAACGCGGCCCCAGCATTTT. Full variable domain (remainder filled in from reference TRBV11-2 and TRBJ1-5): EAGVAQSPRYKIIEKRQSVAFWCNPISGHATLYWYQQILGQGPKLLIQFQNNGVVDDSQLPKDRFSAERLKGVDSTLKIQPAKLEDSAVYLCASSLTETRPQHFGDGTRLSIL.

Comment on this clone: A single base separates this from a much larger clone, so it may be a read error. V is TRBV5-4 and J is TRBJ2-2; D not resolved. Germline V gene sequence: CDR1 SGHNT, CDR2 YYREEE (reference sequence). Trimming left V 4 bases short and J 2 bases short, with 3 bases between. The CDR3 is 12 residues long. The CDR3 nucleotides read TGTGCCAGCAGCATAAACACCGGGGAGCTGTTTTTT. This gives the protein CASSINTGELFF.

This clone occurred a few times. The chain recombines TRBV28 with TRBJ1-2, with D maybe TRBD1 (5 bases). The V end was cut by 9 bases, the J end by 8 bases, with 19 bases between. This CDR3 region has 13 residues. The germline V gene encodes CDR1 MDHEN and CDR2 SYDVKM. The CDR3 bases are TGTGCCAGTTGGGGGTCAGGGCTGTTGGGCTACACCTTC. Its translation is CASWGSGLLGYTF.

Concerning this clone itself: Other nucleotide sequences from this sample produce the same CDR3. V gene TRBV5-1 combines with J gene TRBJ2-5; 12 positions match TRBD2. CDR3 length equals 16 residues. Germline trimming cut 0 bases from V and 5 bases from J; bases unmatched to any gene: 5. Germline lookup yields CDR1 SGHRS and CDR2 YFSETQ. The CDR3 loop is CASSLALAGGRETQYF. The CDR3 coding sequence is TGCGCCAGCAGCTTGGCACTAGCGGGAGGACGGGAGACCCAGTACTTC.

Points on this clone: Different DNA sequences within this sample yield the same CDR3. In DNA form, the CDR3 reads TGCGCCAGCAGCTTGGACGGGTACTCTGGAAACACCATATATTTT. Encoded protein: CASSLDGYSGNTIYF. The chain carries TRBV5-1 and TRBJ1-3; D gene uncertain. Trimming removed 0 bases at V and 0 bases at J, with 7 bases between. Germline V gives CDR1 SGHRS, CDR2 YFSETQ. This CDR3 comprises 15 residues.

Worth noting for this clone: Other DNA sequences in the same sample also yield this CDR3. This rearrangement joins TRBV7-2 to TRBJ2-1; 11 bases are shared with TRBD2. Trimming removed 1 base from V and 4 bases from J; junction bases left unmatched: 0. CDR3 size: 15 residues. Germline V lookup: CDR1 SGHTA, CDR2 FQGNSA. In DNA form, the CDR3 reads TGTGCCAGCAGCTTAGGACTAGCGGGGTACAATGAGCAGTTCTTC. This sequence encodes CASSLGLAGYNEQFF.